Below, 4 T cell receptor beta chains from the same sample are listed, as sequenced in a study of Graves' ophthalmopathy and Graves' hyperthyroidism. As the template, RNA transcripts were used to amplify TCR beta CDR3 regions. RT-PCR with HTBI primers came first, then second-round multiplex PCR. TCRdb re-analysed the multiplex PCR reads in MiXCR, keeping a single row per CDR3 protein. The repertoire consists of about 230,000 distinct CDR3 sequences, with 40% to 50% occurring once and the leading ten covering about half. The sequenced sample consisted of peripheral blood. These receptors were collected from an adult man with Graves' ophthalmopathy.

Worth noting for this clonotype: Possible read error: a much larger clone is one base away. The V call is TRBV24-1, the J call TRBJ1-2; weak D call: TRBD1 (5 bases). Germline V lookup: CDR1 KGHDR, CDR2 SFDVKD. V dropped 3 bases and J dropped 4 bases, with 5 bases sitting between them. The CDR3 has 12 amino acids. The DNA of the CDR3 is TGTGCCACCAGTGATGGGGGCTATGGCTACACCTTC. It is translated as CATSDGGYGYTF.

This chain links TRBV20-1 with TRBJ2-7; D may be TRBD1 (6 bases). The ends were cut back, 3 bases at V and 4 bases at J, with 19 bases in the middle. CDR1 and CDR2 (germline): DFQATT, SNEGSKA (reference sequence). The CDR3 sequence is 15 residues long. The CDR3 DNA sequence: TGCAGTGCTAGGTTCCCCGAACCAAGGGGGTACGAGCAGTACTTC. Translating it yields CSARFPEPRGYEQYF.

This clonotype was observed a handful of times. J is TRBJ1-2 and V is TRBV20-1; TRBD1 agrees at 7 bases. The V gene's germline CDR1 is DFQATT and CDR2 SNEGSKA (reference sequence). The CDR3 totals 16 residues. Germline trimming cut 3 bases from V and 2 bases from J; bases unmatched to any gene: 12. The CDR3 protein is CSARTTGSRGNYGYTF. As DNA, the CDR3 is TGCAGTGCTAGGACGACAGGGTCTCGGGGAAACTATGGCTACACCTTC.

V and J are TRBV7-3 and TRBJ2-7; 9 nucleotides align to TRBD1. V lost 6 bases, J lost 6 bases, and 6 bases stayed unmatched. The germline V gene encodes CDR1 SGHTA and CDR2 FQGTGA. This CDR3 is 13 amino acids long. CDR3 loop: CASRRTGDIEQYF. In nucleotides, the CDR3 is TGTGCCAGCAGGCGGACAGGGGATATCGAGCAGTACTTC.